The 23 T cell receptor beta chains below all came from one sample that was sequenced in a study of blood T cell repertoires in COVID-19. TCRdb keeps only in-frame clones here, not all; method: immunoSEQ multiplex PCR. Here the sample spans around 270,000 clones, 70% to 90% being singletons. The specimen was peripheral blood. The source of these receptors is a woman aged 45-65 years with acute or convalescent COVID-19.

The rearrangement joins TRBV2 to TRBJ2-7; TRBD2 matches at 15 bases. Germline-derived CDR1 and CDR2 are SNHLY and FYNNEI. V shed 5 bases, J shed 5 bases, and the junction held 4 bases outside the gene matches. The CDR3 spans 15 residues. The CDR3 DNA sequence: TGTGCCAGCAGTAGGACTAGCGGGAGGGGAAACGAGCAGTACTTC. This sequence encodes CASSRTSGRGNEQYF.

The V call is TRBV11-1, the J call TRBJ2-3; D may be TRBD1 (6 bases). This CDR3 contains 15 residues. CDR1 is SGHAT, CDR2 FQDESV, per germline (reference sequence). Trimming cost V 5 bases and J 3 bases, with 15 bases left between them. CDR3 in amino acids: CASSLNRVRTDTQYF. The CDR3 DNA follows: TGTGCCAGCAGCCTAAACAGGGTACGGACAGATACGCAGTATTTT.

The V and J genes are TRBV7-2 and TRBJ1-5; D is perhaps TRBD1 (6 bases). The CDR3 is 14 residues long. Germline V gene sequence: CDR1 SGHTA, CDR2 FQGNSA. V was clipped by 4 bases and J by 1 base, with 8 bases between them. CDR3: CASSWTASNQPQHF. The CDR3 DNA reads as TGTGCCAGCAGCTGGACAGCCAGCAATCAGCCCCAGCATTTT.

The chain links TRBV9 to TRBJ2-3; D ambiguous. The ends were cut back, 3 bases at V and 6 bases at J, with 14 bases in the middle. The CDR3 has 14 amino acids. The germline V gene encodes CDR1 SGDLS and CDR2 YYNGEE. The CDR3 DNA is TGTGCCAGCAGCGCAACCCCCTCTACGGATACGCAGTATTTT. Translated: CASSATPSTDTQYF.

The CDR3 here is CAWSTRLAGPTDTQYF. The CDR3 DNA reads TGTGCCTGGAGTACCCGACTAGCTGGGCCCACAGATACGCAGTATTTT. V is TRBV30 and J is TRBJ2-3; TRBD2 matches 7 bases. The CDR3 totals 16 residues. Trimming at V came to 2 bases and at J to 2 bases, leaving 10 bases not matched to a gene. In germline, CDR1 is GTSNPN, CDR2 SVGIG (reference sequence).

Only one count was recorded for this clone. V usage is TRBV7-2 and J usage is TRBJ2-5; TRBD2 matches 11 bases. This CDR3 comprises 16 residues. V shed 8 bases and J 4 bases; nucleotides not matched to a gene: 12. Germline loops: CDR1 SGHTA, CDR2 FQGNSA. As DNA, the CDR3 is TGTGCCAGCCGCTCGGGACTAGCGGAGGGAGGAGAGACCCAGTACTTC. As protein: CASRSGLAEGGETQYF.

The CDR3 protein is CATSQGFYEQYF. In nucleotides, the CDR3 is TGTGCCACCTCCCAGGGGTTCTACGAGCAGTACTTC. This chain joins TRBV24-1 and TRBJ2-7; perhaps TRBD1 as D (6 bases). The CDR3 is 12 amino acids. Germline values: CDR1 KGHDR, CDR2 SFDVKD. The germline V and J ends were trimmed by 9 bases and 3 bases, with 11 bases remaining between them.

V usage is TRBV19 and J usage is TRBJ1-2; 8 bases agree with TRBD1. In germline, CDR1 is LNHDA, CDR2 SQIVND (reference sequence). The J segment lost 8 bases and the V segment lost 7 bases, leaving 18 bases of the junction unmatched. The CDR3 is made up of 16 amino acids. The CDR3 nucleotides read TGTGCCAGTACCCCGGGGAGGAGGACAGGGCTTGGGGGCTACACCTTC. Translated, it gives CASTPGRRTGLGGYTF.

J is TRBJ2-1 and V is TRBV5-1; TRBD1 agrees at 9 bases. Looked up from germline, CDR1 is SGHRS and CDR2 is YFSETQ. The CDR3 covers 15 residues. Losses at the gene ends were 3 bases for V and 2 bases for J; bases not matched to a gene: 3. The CDR3, as DNA: TGCGCCAGCAGCTCAAGGACAGGGGCCTACAATGAGCAGTTCTTC. Its protein product is CASSSRTGAYNEQFF.

V and J are TRBV3-1 (or the pseudogene TRBV3-2) and TRBJ2-3, with 7 bases that match TRBD2. V was clipped by 4 bases and J by 4 bases; unmatched bases: 8. Germline CDR1 is LGHDT and CDR2 is YNNKEL (reference sequence). The CDR3 loop spans 15 amino acids. The CDR3 reads CASSLSGRLSDTQYF. DNA for the CDR3: TGTGCCAGCAGCCTATCCGGGAGGTTGTCAGATACGCAGTATTTT.

This chain connects TRBV29-1 to TRBJ1-4; D unclear. The CDR3 is made up of 13 amino acids. Germline V lookup: CDR1 SQVTM, CDR2 ANQGSEA. The V end was cut by 4 bases, the J end by 8 bases, with 14 bases between. CDR3 DNA: TGCAGCGTTGGTTTTTCGGCGGCGGAAAAACTGTTTTTT. Translating it yields CSVGFSAAEKLFF.

As to this clone: Other DNA variants within this sample encode the same CDR3. This rearrangement joins TRBV12-3 or TRBV12-4 to TRBJ2-3; D gene uncertain. Trimming stripped 5 bases from V and 3 bases from J, with 6 bases between. CDR3 length: 12 amino acids. The CDR3 bases are TGTGCCAGCAGTCCTAGTACAGATACGCAGTATTTT. Translated: CASSPSTDTQYF.

The chain combines TRBV7-2 with TRBJ1-1; D possibly corresponds to TRBD1 (5 bases). The V gene's germline CDR1 is SGHTA and CDR2 FQGNSA. V was shortened by 2 bases and J by 1 base, with 14 bases between the two germline ends. CDR3 size: 16 residues. CDR3 in amino acids: CASSLIGGKTNTEAFF. CDR3 nucleotide sequence: TGTGCCAGCAGCTTAATCGGGGGGAAAACGAACACTGAAGCTTTCTTT.

The V gene is TRBV5-1, the J gene TRBJ1-1, with 8 positions matching TRBD1. CDR1 SGHRS and CDR2 YFSETQ come from the germline V gene. This CDR3 has 14 amino acids. The V segment lost 4 bases and the J segment 4 bases; nucleotides outside the gene matches: 6. Here the CDR3 DNA reads TGCGCCAGCAGCCCGGGACAGGCCCTCACTGAAGCTTTCTTT. Residues: CASSPGQALTEAFF.

The CDR3 loop reads CASSLAQGQGHEKLFF. The CDR3 DNA follows: TGCGCCAGCAGCTTGGCCCAGGGACAGGGGCACGAAAAACTGTTTTTT. The genes are TRBV5-1 and TRBJ1-4; 10 nucleotides match TRBD1. V shed 0 bases, J shed 8 bases, and the junction held 7 bases outside the gene matches. Germline V gene sequence: CDR1 SGHRS, CDR2 YFSETQ. The CDR3 contains 16 residues.

The chain combines TRBV28 with TRBJ1-1; TRBD1 matches at 8 bases. The junction had 5 bases not matched to a gene; V was cut back by 4 bases and J by 1 base. Looked up from germline, CDR1 is MDHEN and CDR2 is SYDVKM. The CDR3 loop spans 15 amino acids. The CDR3 DNA follows: TGTGCCAGCAGTTCTACCAGGGGGCCGAACACTGAAGCTTTCTTT. Translating it yields CASSSTRGPNTEAFF.

This chain uses TRBV27 with TRBJ2-3; D possibly corresponds to TRBD2 (6 bases). Per the germline V gene, CDR1 is MNHEY and CDR2 is SMNVEV (reference sequence). V was clipped by 3 bases and J by 0 bases, with 7 bases between them. The CDR3 has 14 amino acids. The CDR3 region is CASSFSGSTDTQYF. The CDR3 region has the DNA TGTGCCAGCAGTTTTAGCGGAAGCACAGATACGCAGTATTTT.

The chain joins TRBV7-9 to TRBJ2-3; D unclear. Germline V gene lookup returns CDR1 SEHNR and CDR2 FQNEAQ (reference sequence). CDR3 length equals 15 residues. V shed 5 bases and J shed 0 bases, with 12 bases lying between them. The CDR3 DNA sequence: TGTGCCAGCAGCCGGCCTAGTGGGAGCACAGATACGCAGTATTTT. As protein: CASSRPSGSTDTQYF.

The chain combines TRBV6-5 with TRBJ1-1; perhaps TRBD1 as D (6 bases). The CDR3 has 15 residues. V was clipped by 6 bases and J by 5 bases, with 19 bases between them. Per germline, CDR1 MNHEY and CDR2 SVGAGI. The CDR3 protein is CASRDKFTGFTEAFF. The CDR3 DNA is TGTGCCAGCAGGGATAAGTTCACAGGGTTTACTGAAGCTTTCTTT.

The chain has TRBV30 and TRBJ2-3; possibly TRBD1 for D (5 bases). CDR3 length equals 12 residues. V lost 3 bases and J lost 4, with 8 bases in between. CDR1 and CDR2 (germline): GTSNPN, SVGIG (reference sequence). CDR3 loop: CAWSAGSDTQYF. Here the CDR3 DNA reads TGTGCCTGGAGCGCAGGGTCAGATACGCAGTATTTT.

This clone is a singleton in its sample. This chain connects TRBV28 to TRBJ1-2; 9 bases are shared with TRBD1. The CDR3 is 16 amino acids. With 5 bases clipped from V and 8 bases from J, the junction kept 15 bases outside the gene matches. The germline CDR1 and CDR2 sequences are MDHEN and SYDVKM. Written as DNA, the CDR3 is TGTGCCAGCAGTCCACCCGGACAGGGGATAGTGCGGGGCTACACCTTC. Its translation is CASSPPGQGIVRGYTF.

CDR3 residues: CASSRQGPNQPQHF. The CDR3 DNA sequence: TGTGCCAGCAGTAGACAGGGCCCCAATCAGCCCCAGCATTTT. This chain links TRBV2 with TRBJ1-5; TRBD1 matches 7 bases. Germline V gives CDR1 SNHLY, CDR2 FYNNEI. The CDR3 is 14 amino acids. J was trimmed by 3 bases and V by 5 bases; bases with no gene match: 4.

V is TRBV28 and J is TRBJ2-7, with D possibly TRBD1 on 5 matching bases. Trimming pared 6 bases from V and 3 bases from J, leaving 15 bases between. Germline-derived CDR1 and CDR2 are MDHEN and SYDVKM. CDR3 size: 14 residues. The CDR3, as DNA: TGTGCCAGCAGGGATTGGGGCTTGAACTACGAGCAGTACTTC. This encodes CASRDWGLNYEQYF.